This TCR beta chain was identified during a study of blood T cell repertoires in COVID-19. For the study at large: There were acute and convalescent COVID-19 samples, and they came from the United States, Italy and Spain.

In the original processing: For nucleated cells, counts were estimated from reference gene primer amplification. Some clones are missing from TCRdb's copy, which holds only in-frame ones; the method was immunoSEQ multiplex PCR. The V and J calls and clone size were taken over from that table, and D and trimming were inferred from the DNA. Among 130,000 to 150,000 clones listed, about 90% were seen once. Cohorts were based on clinical histories the participants reported. Within the 2 weeks before study entry, each person in the exposed group met a COVID-19 case. This CDR3 contains 15 residues. Between the trimmed V and J ends, which lost 0 bases and 4 bases, there was a span of 9 bases. Per the germline V gene, CDR1 is LNHNV and CDR2 is YYDKDF (reference sequence). This clone was recorded only once.

The rearrangement joins TRBV15 to TRBJ1-4, with a tentative D call TRBD1 (5 bases). The sequence was obtained from a woman aged 40 to 49 who had been exposed to COVID-19. Sequencing was performed on PBMCs or T cells enriched from blood (not recorded which). The CDR3 loop is CATSRDRGVNEKLFF. In DNA, the CDR3 is TGTGCCACCAGCAGAGATCGGGGGGTTAATGAAAAACTGTTTTTT. Full variable domain (missing parts from reference TRBV15 and TRBJ1-4): DAMVIQNPRYQVTQFGKPVTLSCSQTLNHNVMYWYQQKSSQAPKLLFHYYDKDFNNEADTPDNFQSRRPNTSFCFLDIRSPGLGDTAMYLCATSRDRGVNEKLFFGSGTQLSVL.